The clone carrying this T cell receptor (beta chain) was seen at least ten times. The antigen is not known. Likely shared infections and vaccines: all three twin pairs were reared together. The data are from a study of identical twins' blood T cells. Points from the study as a whole: V gene usage reportedly matched far better within twin pairs than unrelated donors.

In TCRdb, the 5' RACE reads were re-called with MiXCR into one record per CDR3 protein. The sample includes 350,000 to 400,000 distinct CDR3 sequences, over 25% seen only once; the top ten take about 6%. V lost 3 bases and J lost 4, with 7 bases in between. Germline CDR1 and CDR2: ENHRY and SYGVKD. The CDR3 contains 12 residues. The receptor comes from a woman between 18 and 50 years old in good health. The sequenced sample consisted of PBMCs. The rearrangement joins TRBV10-3 to TRBJ2-7; D ambiguous. CDR3: CAISEGSYEQYF. In DNA, the CDR3 is TGTGCCATCAGTGAAGGATCGTACGAGCAGTACTTC.